These 9 T cell receptor beta chains share one sample of origin, sequenced in a study of T-cell memory formation after mild COVID-19. TCRdb called the 5' RACE reads again in MiXCR, with one record for every CDR3 protein. Here the sample spans 110,000 or so distinct CDR3 sequences, approximately 22% being singletons. The material sequenced was PBMCs or a T cell subset sorted from them (not recorded which). The receptors were gathered from a man in his late teens or twenties who had mild COVID-19 (a few samples of this study predate the infection). Cell type and time point are not known.

The chain has TRBV5-1 and TRBJ2-5; 10 bases align to TRBD1. With 4 bases clipped from V and 4 bases from J, the junction kept 10 bases outside the gene matches. The CDR3 is 16 amino acids. Per the germline V gene, CDR1 is SGHRS and CDR2 is YFSETQ. CDR3 DNA sequence: TGCGCCAGCAGCACAGGCAAAGACAGGGGGCGAGAGACCCAGTACTTC. It yields the protein CASSTGKDRGRETQYF.

This clonotype was seen at least ten times. The chain combines TRBV27 with TRBJ2-7, with 8 bases aligning to TRBD1. V lost 5 bases, J lost 4 bases, and 4 bases stayed unmatched. This CDR3 has 13 residues. The V gene's germline CDR1 is MNHEY and CDR2 SMNVEV (reference sequence). CDR3 region: CASSPTGGYEQYV. DNA for the CDR3: TGTGCCAGCAGTCCTACAGGGGGATACGAGCAGTACGTC.

This clonotype was seen a handful of times. This chain uses TRBV29-1 with TRBJ2-2; 8 bases align to TRBD1. The CDR3 extends over 15 amino acids. Germline V CDR1 and CDR2: SQVTM, ANQGSEA. The junction had 4 bases not matched to a gene; V was cut back by 2 bases and J by 2 bases. The CDR3 protein is CSVEPQGANTGELFF. The DNA for the CDR3 is TGCAGCGTTGAACCCCAGGGGGCAAACACCGGGGAGCTGTTTTTT.

V is TRBV7-9 and J is TRBJ1-6; 8 bases match TRBD1. After removal of 6 bases from V and 6 bases from J, the junction contained 4 bases not matched to a gene. CDR1 and CDR2 from the germline V gene are SEHNR and FQNEAQ (reference sequence). The CDR3 extends over 14 amino acids. This CDR3 reads CASSSTGVNSPLHF. In DNA, the CDR3 is TGTGCCAGCAGTTCGACAGGGGTTAATTCACCCCTCCACTTT.

This chain uses TRBV27 with TRBJ2-7; D may match TRBD1 or TRBD2 (5 bases each). V lost 5 bases and J lost 3, with 20 bases in between. Germline V CDR1 and CDR2: MNHEY, SMNVEV (reference sequence). The CDR3 is made up of 16 amino acids. CDR3 sequence: CASSPSVGTEIYEQYF. For the CDR3, the DNA is TGTGCCAGCAGTCCATCTGTGGGGACGGAAATCTACGAGCAGTACTTC.

In its sample, this clonotype was seen many times. The rearrangement uses TRBV4-3 and TRBJ2-7; D uncertain. From germline, CDR1 is LGHNA and CDR2 YSLEER. CDR3 length: 15 amino acids. The V end lost 0 bases, the J end lost 0 bases, and 9 bases lay between the germline ends. The CDR3 spells CASSQDSSLSYEQYF. Here the CDR3 DNA reads TGCGCCAGCAGCCAAGATTCCAGTCTCTCCTACGAGCAGTACTTC.

This clonotype turned up a few times. The rearrangement links TRBV29-1 to TRBJ2-3; D perhaps matches TRBD1 (5 bases). The CDR3 sequence is 13 residues long. CDR1 is SQVTM, CDR2 ANQGSEA, per germline. V was cut by 6 bases and J by 6 bases, with 16 bases left in between. The CDR3 bases are TGCAGCGTGAATCAGGGCCACCCTGATACGCAGTATTTT. This codes for CSVNQGHPDTQYF.

The chain uses TRBV11-1 and TRBJ2-1; D possibly corresponds to TRBD1 (6 bases). V was cut by 0 bases and J by 3 bases, with 12 bases left in between. Germline CDR1 and CDR2: SGHAT and FQDESV (reference sequence). This CDR3 contains 16 residues. For the CDR3, the DNA is TGTGCCAGCAGCTTAGCTGCAGGGACAAGCTACAATGAGCAGTTCTTC. This codes for CASSLAAGTSYNEQFF.

The J gene is TRBJ2-7, the V gene TRBV28; D unclear. Deletions cut 8 bases from V and 0 bases from J, with 11 bases between. CDR1 is MDHEN, CDR2 SYDVKM, per germline. The CDR3 has 13 amino acids. CDR3 amino acids: CASGWRSSYEQYV. CDR3 DNA: TGTGCCAGCGGTTGGAGAAGCTCCTACGAGCAGTACGTC.